This TCR beta chain derives from a study of cytomegalovirus exposure and HLA in healthy donors (TCRdb year 2017). A note on the overall study: According to an earlier analysis of several hundred of the donors, 150 million to 200 million T cells yielded 90 million to 130 million unique TCR beta sequences and about 300 Gb of sequence data. Roughly 300 gigabases of sequencing data and 70 million to 100 million unique TCR sequences were included in an early release covering around 650 HLA-typed donors. Among the roughly 430 genotyped donors, approximately 76% belonged to the genetic ancestry cluster associated with self-reported Caucasian donors. The study was designed to test whether signatures of past pathogen exposure could be identified by cataloging public T cell receptors. Using immunosequencing, the study profiled T cell repertoires from about 650 subjects and related those repertoires to cytomegalovirus serostatus. A separate validation cohort of roughly 130 different subjects was used in addition to the 666-subject first cohort. High-throughput TCR immunosequencing, statistical association of individual TCRs with disease status, and machine learning were combined to predict cytomegalovirus infection status. In a later analysis, previously published TCR beta repertoires from hundreds of donors were re-analyzed and high-resolution HLA genotyping was added so that TCR occurrence patterns could be studied. Rather than using new phenotypic data, the later analysis identified candidate immune exposures from TCR beta sequences and from how often those sequences occurred across donors. An earlier analysis of 587 of the donors used high-throughput TCR beta sequencing to judge whether each TCR beta V gene segment behaved as functional or pseudogenic. Alongside the repertoire data, information on donor age, sex, ethnicity and CMV serostatus was compiled. In a later genetic analysis, genome-wide SNP genotypes for about three fifths of the 666 donors were used, and that subset was treated as a discovery cohort. All discovery cohort repertoires had been generated on a single sequencing platform. HLA typing covered class I and class II loci at four-digit resolution. The number of donors typed differed by locus, with 629-630 for A, B, C, DRB1 and DQB1, about 500 for DQA1, 600 to 610 for DPA1, and about 450 for DPB1. Five DR-DQ haplotypes were treated as single units for association and clustering because of strong linkage in the cohort. On average, 235,054 unique TCR beta nucleotide sequences were sequenced per donor among roughly 430 genotyped donors of the cohort, with 15% to 20% of those sequences being non-productive. The investigation overall reported the following: According to a later analysis, parvovirus B19, influenza, CMV and Epstein-Barr virus appeared linked to several top co-occurrence clusters. Broadly in line with IMGT annotations, most TCR beta V segments showed up in productive rearrangements about 87% or about 30% of the time in an earlier analysis of 450 to 750 of the donors. A later analysis found that most CMV-associated TCR beta chains appeared HLA-restricted, with HLA associations seemingly driven largely by CMV exposure. In a later analysis, 15,000 to 20,000 TCR beta sequences were associated with specific HLA alleles at a false discovery rate of 0.05. The only immune exposure information available for the cohort was CMV serostatus. According to the authors, the approach could potentially be generalized to other disease states and immunological phenotypes. The sequencing pipeline was judged likely to have produced a cluster of highly shared sequence variants as a technical artifact. The 87-base-pair reads could not distinguish some IMGT-functional V segments, including TRBV6-2 and TRBV6-3, so those segments were excluded. Because counts were too low, approximately 18 rarely observed V segments, including chromosome 9 orphons, were excluded from the earlier analysis of some 590 of the donors. In vitro tests confirmed that a few of the cytomegalovirus-associated TCR beta chains recognize cytomegalovirus antigens. Most TCR sequences were observed very rarely across donors, whereas some public TCRs were present in many individuals. This cohort had only TCR beta chains sequenced, and the lack of alpha or paired-chain data limited which features could be detected. Linkage disequilibrium might explain the correlated functional status among segregating V segments, but an unknown experimental factor could not be ruled out. In a later genetic analysis, a missense DCLRE1C variant was associated with V-gene and J-gene trimming of TCR beta chains, and the association was replicated in an independent cohort. The study gave a list of 150 to 200 TCR beta chains associated with cytomegalovirus. In both the original and validation cohorts, the classifier was reported to diagnose cytomegalovirus status with high specificity and sensitivity. According to a later analysis, TCR association rates differed among HLA loci, with DRB1 alleles showing the most associated TCRs and HLA-C alleles showing the fewest. In a later analysis, HLA-associated TCR beta chains showed more clonal expansion and lower generation probabilities than non-associated chains that were equally common. Assigning TCR associations to individual alleles was difficult when HLA alleles, especially DR and DQ, strongly co-occurred. A further reported finding was that TCR beta sequences accurately predicted the HLA-A and HLA-B alleles for most subjects in the first cohort. Sequencing depth was assumed to be roughly uniform across donors in the presence/absence analyses, though that assumption may not hold. A later genetic analysis reported fewer N-insertions in productive TCRs among donors in an Asian-associated ancestry cluster than the roughly 620-donor mean. HLA typing was unavailable for some donors at each locus, so association tests used only the typed subset.

This clone was detected a few times. The clone's antigen remains unknown. Base qualities are missing; no much larger clone stands one base away. V ends up 4 bases short and J 4 bases short, with an unmatched junction base count of 11. CDR1 and CDR2 were assigned from the germline V gene as KGHSY and FQNENV. The CDR3, from cysteine to phenylalanine, totals 16 residues. The sequence is cut down to CDR3 DNA, 48 bases in frame from base 1. The cohort consisted of more than 650 healthy bone marrow donors. At the time of sampling, all cohort members were nominally healthy, though unrecorded immune exposures were likely present. The donor tested CMV seropositive, placing the donor among the 250 to 350 seropositive members of the cohort. A peripheral blood sample was collected from each donor, and TCR beta sequencing was performed on peripheral blood mononuclear cells. The Qiagen DNeasy Blood Extraction Kit was used to extract genomic DNA from the blood cell samples.

The protocol used for the library was the immunoSEQ multiplex PCR assay. For the multiplex PCR, a mixture combining 60 forward primers for TCR Vbeta segments and 13 reverse primers for TCR Jbeta segments was used. Amplification of the CDR3 region of rearranged TCR beta genes was performed with a multiplex PCR assay on genomic DNA. The amplified TCR beta libraries were sequenced on the Illumina HiSeq System as 87-base-pair reads. Turning to the authors' computational methods: A later analysis counted about 80 million unique TCR beta chains across the roughly 700 repertoires, and roughly 11 million of these chains were shared by at least two donors. Raw reads were error-corrected and collapsed into unique sequences with a nearest-neighbor algorithm that merged closely related sequences to remove PCR and sequencing errors. CDR3 sequences were aligned to IMGT reference sequences to assign V, D and J gene segments. Each retained sequence needed at least a six-nucleotide match to both a V gene segment and a J gene segment. A rearrangement counted as productive if the CDR3 had no stop codons and remained in frame with V and J, and every other rearrangement counted as non-productive. CDR3 was defined by IMGT convention, running from the second conserved V-encoded cysteine to the conserved J-encoded phenylalanine. The earlier analysis of more than 450 of the donors excluded sequences that lacked an unambiguous match to a single V gene segment. In an earlier analysis of 587 of the donors, a V segment was called functional when productive rearrangements were above 56.7%, and segregating when the standard deviation between donors exceeded 5%. To diagnose cytomegalovirus status from the catalog of TCR beta chain sequences, a statistical classification framework was built. V and J gene assignment, in a later analysis, came from comparing TCR nucleotide sequences with IMGT/GENE-DB human TR gene sequences. Using the TCRdist pipeline, a later analysis assigned CDR3 sequences along with most-parsimonious VDJ recombination scenarios. In a later analysis, each TCR beta chain was defined by its CDR3 amino acid sequence together with its V-gene family, and reads without a unique V-gene family were excluded. In a later analysis, nearly 600 highly shared, low-generation-probability nucleotide sequences were removed to address suspected cross-contamination and a sequencing artifact. In a later analysis, a clonal expansion index for each public chain was calculated from normalized within-repertoire ranks of inferred template counts. Generation probabilities in a later analysis came from a VDJ recombination model fitted to out-of-frame rearrangements, and those results were checked against IGoR. Hypergeometric tests were used in a later analysis to score TCR-TCR, TCR-HLA and TCR-CMV co-occurrence, with a repertoire-size bias correction applied to the TCR pairs. A later analysis estimated false discovery rates by permuting HLA or CMV assignments 20 times. In a later analysis, co-occurring TCRs were grouped with DBSCAN, and TCRdist sequence similarity was added when clustering was performed within HLA-allele-positive subsets. Co-occurrence clustering excluded repertoires with fewer than 30,000 or more than 120,000 public chains, plus five with anomalous nucleotide sharing. Imported from immuneACCESS, the table was reduced by TCRdb to in-frame sequences with V and J called. These copies leave out some clones; in studies compared against another copy, an unresolved V gene accounts for under half, and the cause of the remainder is not known. V and J calls and clone size follow that table, whereas D and trimming were derived from the DNA. For this sample there are fewer than 40,000 clones; 55% to 80% appear just once. Over 9.5% of the sample is held by the ten biggest clonotypes.

The TCR comes from a man between 40 and 49 years old in good health and CMV-seropositive. Sequencing was performed on PBMCs. Recombination linked TRBV16 to TRBJ1-1, with TRBD1 matching 8 junction bases. The sequenced DNA: TGTGCCAGCAGCCGGGGATCGACAGGGGCGCGCACTGAAGCTTTCTTT. This gives the protein CASSRGSTGARTEAFF.